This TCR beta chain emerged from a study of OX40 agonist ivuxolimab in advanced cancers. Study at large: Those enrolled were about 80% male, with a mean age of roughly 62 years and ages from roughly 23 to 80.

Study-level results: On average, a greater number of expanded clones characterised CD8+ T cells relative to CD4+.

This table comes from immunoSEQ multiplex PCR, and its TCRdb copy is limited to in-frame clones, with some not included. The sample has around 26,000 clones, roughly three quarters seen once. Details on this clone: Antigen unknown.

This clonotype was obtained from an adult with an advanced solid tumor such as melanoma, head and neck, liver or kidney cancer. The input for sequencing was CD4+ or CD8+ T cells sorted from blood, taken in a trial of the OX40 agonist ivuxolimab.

The CDR3 sequence is CASSPGLAGNTDTQYF. The CDR3 coding sequence is TGTGCCAGCAGCCCGGGACTAGCGGGAAACACAGATACGCAGTATTTT. The rearrangement joins TRBV11-1 to TRBJ2-3; 13 nucleotides match TRBD2. CDR1 is SGHAT and CDR2 is FQDESV in the germline V gene (reference sequence). This CDR3 spans 16 amino acids. The V segment lost 5 bases and the J segment 2 bases; nucleotides outside the gene matches: 4.